One T cell receptor beta chain is described in this entry. This clone occurred once. Its binding antigen is unknown. No base quality values were provided; no much bigger clone lies one nucleotide off. The CDR3 goes from the cysteine to the phenylalanine over 14 residues. Just the 42-base CDR3 DNA is kept, in frame starting at base 1. From the germline V gene (reference sequence), CDR1 is SGHNT and CDR2 is YYREEE. After removal of 2 bases from V and 3 bases from J, the junction retains 1 base not matched to a gene. This sample stems from a study of blood T cell repertoires in COVID-19 (dated by TCRdb to about 2020). With respect to the entire study: Samples from collaborators originated in the United States, Italy and Spain and spanned both the acute and convalescent phases of COVID-19. Samples came from the ongoing ImmuneRACE study (first 160 participants) plus 1,254 subjects from 6 global collaborators. The prospective study material was composed of cDNA or gDNA derived from T cells, B-cell-depleted T cells, or PBMCs. Nearly every sample came with metadata listing a de-identified subject ID, COVID-19 status, age in years and sex. Subjects who had been exposed to COVID-19, were actively infected with it, or had recovered from it provided the deeply sampled blood TCRbeta repertoires that made up the dataset. The repertoires were made available in a free public database intended to serve as a resource for research on the immune response to SARS-CoV-2. Where available, HLA class I and class II types were obtained from metadata supplied by the sample provider rather than from assay-based typing.

General conclusions and limits of the study: How much clinical and demographic metadata was included differed by source and by participant, and the metadata was provided uncurated.

TCRbeta CDR3 regions were amplified from genomic DNA by means of the immunoSEQ Assay, a bias-controlled multiplex PCR. Concerning the study's data processing: The number of nucleated cells in each sample was estimated by amplification of reference gene primers within the assay. To quantify the absolute abundance of each unique TCRbeta CDR3 rearrangement, sequence reads were collapsed and filtered. Productive Simpson clonality was computed per sample as the square root of Simpson's diversity index over productive rearrangements. TCRdb holds this immuneACCESS table with in-frame rearrangements only. Some clones are missing; in checked studies, unresolved V genes explain under half, and the rest has no known cause. The V and J calls and the clone size are those of that table, but D and trimming were determined from the DNA. This sample holds nearly 200,000 clones; around four fifths were observed only once. The ten most abundant clones make up approximately 0.9% of the sample.

One collaborating source in Seattle enrolled patients while the patients were actively infected and followed the patients over time throughout the course of disease. Each collaborating institution followed its own protocols to collect whole blood in K2EDTA tubes. For TCRbeta analysis, collaborator samples were shipped as frozen whole blood, as isolated PBMCs, or as DNA extracted from either sample type. In this chain, TRBV5-4 is recombined with TRBJ2-7; 11 bases in the junction line up with TRBD2. This clonotype originated in a man aged 55 to 70 with COVID-19, enrolled during active disease. The sample was peripheral blood. The CDR3 loop reads CASSFGTSGYEQYF. The base sequence is TGTGCCAGCAGCTTCGGGACTAGCGGCTACGAGCAGTACTTC.